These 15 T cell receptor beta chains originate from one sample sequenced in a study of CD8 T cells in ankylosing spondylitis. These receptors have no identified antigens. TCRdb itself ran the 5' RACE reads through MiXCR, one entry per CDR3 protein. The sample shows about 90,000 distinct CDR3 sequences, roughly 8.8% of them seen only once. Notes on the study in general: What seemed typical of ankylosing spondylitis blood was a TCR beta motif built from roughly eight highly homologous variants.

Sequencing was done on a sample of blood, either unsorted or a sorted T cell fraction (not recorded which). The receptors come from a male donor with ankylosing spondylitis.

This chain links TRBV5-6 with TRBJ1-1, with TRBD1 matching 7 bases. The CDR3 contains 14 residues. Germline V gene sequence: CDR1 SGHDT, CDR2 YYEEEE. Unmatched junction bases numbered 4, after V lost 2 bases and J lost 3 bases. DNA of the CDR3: TGTGCCAGCAGCTTTGGGCAGGGGGACACTGAAGCTTTCTTT. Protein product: CASSFGQGDTEAFF.

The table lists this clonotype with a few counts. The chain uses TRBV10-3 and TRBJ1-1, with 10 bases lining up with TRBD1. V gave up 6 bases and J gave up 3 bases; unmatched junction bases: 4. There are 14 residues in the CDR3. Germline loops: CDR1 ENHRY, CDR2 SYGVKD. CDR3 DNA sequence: TGTGCCATCAGCCCCGGGACAGGGGACACTGAAGCTTTCTTT. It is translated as CAISPGTGDTEAFF.

In nucleotides, the CDR3 is TGTGCCAGTAGTATCCGACAGGGCGGTCAGCCCCAGCATTTT. This sequence encodes CASSIRQGGQPQHF. The chain joins TRBV19 to TRBJ1-5; 7 nucleotides align to TRBD1. CDR3 size: 14 residues. The V gene end was trimmed by 3 bases and the J gene end by 6 bases; junction bases not matched to a gene: 5. Germline V gene lookup returns CDR1 LNHDA and CDR2 SQIVND (reference sequence).

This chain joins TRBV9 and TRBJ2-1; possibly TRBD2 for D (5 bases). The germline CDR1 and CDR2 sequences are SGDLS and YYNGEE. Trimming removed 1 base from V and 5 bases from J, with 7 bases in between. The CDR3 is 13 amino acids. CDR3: CASSVFSDNEQFF. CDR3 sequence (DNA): TGTGCCAGCAGCGTATTTAGCGACAATGAGCAGTTCTTC.

The CDR3 spells CAGLRTQGSTDTQYF. The CDR3 nucleotides are TGTGCCGGCCTCCGAACCCAGGGGAGCACAGATACGCAGTATTTT. The rearrangement uses TRBV2 and TRBJ2-3; possibly TRBD1 for D (6 bases). Trimming took off 11 bases at V and 0 bases at J, with 18 bases between the two ends. Germline-derived CDR1 and CDR2 are SNHLY and FYNNEI. CDR3 size: 15 residues.

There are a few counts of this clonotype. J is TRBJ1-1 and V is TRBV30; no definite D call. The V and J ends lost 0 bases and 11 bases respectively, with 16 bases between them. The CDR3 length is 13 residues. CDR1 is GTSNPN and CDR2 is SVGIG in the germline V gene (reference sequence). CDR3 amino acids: CAWSVGQGGYAFF. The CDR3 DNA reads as TGTGCCTGGAGTGTAGGGCAAGGAGGTTACGCTTTCTTT.

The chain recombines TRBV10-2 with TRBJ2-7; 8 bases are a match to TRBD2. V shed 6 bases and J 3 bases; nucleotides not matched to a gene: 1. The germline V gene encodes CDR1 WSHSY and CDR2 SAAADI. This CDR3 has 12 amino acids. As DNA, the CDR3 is TGCGCCAGCAGAGGGACTAGCTACGAGCAGTACTTC. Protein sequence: CASRGTSYEQYF.

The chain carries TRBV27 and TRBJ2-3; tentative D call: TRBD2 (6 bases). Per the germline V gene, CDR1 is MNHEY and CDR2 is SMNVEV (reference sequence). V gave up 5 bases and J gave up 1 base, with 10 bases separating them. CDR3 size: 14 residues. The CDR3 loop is CASSPGTGTDTQYF. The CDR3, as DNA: TGTGCCAGCAGTCCGGGGACTGGCACAGATACGCAGTATTTT.

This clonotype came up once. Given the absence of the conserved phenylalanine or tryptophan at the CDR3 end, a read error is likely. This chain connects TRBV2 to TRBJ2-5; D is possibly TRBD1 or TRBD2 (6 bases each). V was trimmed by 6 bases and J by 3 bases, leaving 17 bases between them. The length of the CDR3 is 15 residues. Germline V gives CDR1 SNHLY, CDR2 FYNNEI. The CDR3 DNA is TGTGCCAGCAGCTATCGACTAGAGGGGGAAGAGACCCAGTACTCC. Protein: CASSYRLEGEETQYS.

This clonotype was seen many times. In DNA form, the CDR3 reads TGTGCCAGCAGTCCGGGACAGGATCTGTTTAATGAAAAACTGTTTTTT. Residues: CASSPGQDLFNEKLFF. This chain connects TRBV5-5 to TRBJ1-4; 8 bases align to TRBD1. V lost 5 bases to trimming and J lost 4 bases; unmatched junction nucleotides: 10. CDR1 SGHKS and CDR2 YYEKEE come from the germline V gene (reference sequence). This CDR3 spans 16 amino acids.

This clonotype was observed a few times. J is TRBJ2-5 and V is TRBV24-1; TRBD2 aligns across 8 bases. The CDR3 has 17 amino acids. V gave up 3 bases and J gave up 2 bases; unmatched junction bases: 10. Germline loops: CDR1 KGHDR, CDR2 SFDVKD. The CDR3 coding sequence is TGTGCCACCAGTGATCTCATGGCGGGAGGAGAACAAGAGACCCAGTACTTC. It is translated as CATSDLMAGGEQETQYF.

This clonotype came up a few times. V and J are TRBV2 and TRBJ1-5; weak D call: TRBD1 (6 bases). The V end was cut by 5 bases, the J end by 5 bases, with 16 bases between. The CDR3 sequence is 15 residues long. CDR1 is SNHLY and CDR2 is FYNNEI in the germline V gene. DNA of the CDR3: TGTGCCAGCAGTCCATCTGGGACATTCGATCAGCCCCAGCATTTT. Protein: CASSPSGTFDQPQHF.

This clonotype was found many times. The CDR3 is CAWSVASGNEQFF. The DNA for the CDR3 is TGTGCCTGGAGTGTAGCTAGCGGCAATGAGCAGTTCTTC. V is TRBV30 and J is TRBJ2-1; the match to TRBD2 covers 7 bases. V was clipped by 0 bases and J by 6 bases; unmatched bases: 2. The germline V gene has CDR1 GTSNPN and CDR2 SVGIG (reference sequence). The CDR3 length is 13 residues.

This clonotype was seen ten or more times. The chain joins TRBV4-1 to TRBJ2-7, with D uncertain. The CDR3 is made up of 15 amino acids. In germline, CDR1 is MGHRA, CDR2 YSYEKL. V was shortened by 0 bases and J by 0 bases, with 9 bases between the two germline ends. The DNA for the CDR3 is TGCGCCAGCAGCCAAGAGCGGATGGTCTCCTACGAGCAGTACTTC. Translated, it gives CASSQERMVSYEQYF.

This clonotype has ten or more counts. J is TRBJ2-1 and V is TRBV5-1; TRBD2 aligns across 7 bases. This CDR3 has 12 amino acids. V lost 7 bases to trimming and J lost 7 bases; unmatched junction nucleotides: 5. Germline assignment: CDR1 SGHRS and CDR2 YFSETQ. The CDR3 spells CASLGGGNEQFF. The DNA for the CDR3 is TGCGCCAGCCTTGGGGGAGGGAATGAGCAGTTCTTC.